This T cell receptor (beta chain) was recorded in a study of T cell responses to AZD1222 COVID-19 vaccine. A remark on this clone: Its antigen is not identified.

Measured with immunoSEQ multiplex PCR; TCRdb has only the in-frame clones, and not every one. This table holds 180,000 or so clones, around 90% found once. The germline V and J ends were trimmed by 4 bases and 4 bases, with 16 bases remaining between them. There are 16 residues in the CDR3. Germline V gene lookup returns CDR1 KGHDR and CDR2 SFDVKD. General study results and limits: Seropositive at baseline were only six AZD1222 recipients. Reportedly, nearly half of unique spike TCRs recognized epitopes outside B.1.351/B.1.1.7 mutations. CD4 TCRs covered the whole spike, strongest at regions 160-218 and 743-854.

The sequence came from an adult who received the AZD1222 COVID-19 vaccine. Sequencing was performed on peripheral blood, taken 28 days after the second AZD1222 dose. The chain carries TRBV24-1 and TRBJ1-5; tentative D call: TRBD1 (5 bases). The CDR3 protein is CATSDRRGVGNQPQHF. CDR3 nucleotides: TGTGCCACCAGTGACCGCCGGGGGGTTGGGAATCAGCCCCAGCATTTT.